Listed below are T cell receptor beta chains from one sample, sequenced in a study of blood T cell repertoires in COVID-19. Using immunoSEQ multiplex PCR, the repertoire was profiled, and TCRdb retains in-frame clones only, with some absent. The sample records 75,000 to 95,000 clones, 88% being singletons. Input material: peripheral blood. These receptors were taken from a human donor in a cohort sampled during active COVID-19. CDR3s include the opening cysteine and the closing phenylalanine or tryptophan.

j_gene	v_gene	CDR3aa
TRBJ2-3	TRBV12-3/TRBV12-4	CASGGDTDTQYF
TRBJ2-3	TRBV11-3	CASSHRGGSPDTQYF
TRBJ1-1	TRBV5-1	CASSLGRGINTEAFF
TRBJ2-6	TRBV4-3	CASSQDTGWSGANVLTF
TRBJ2-7	TRBV7-8	CASSLSTVAGRPLSYEQYF
TRBJ2-1	TRBV7-2	CASSPGGPTHSYNEQFF
TRBJ1-1	TRBV27	CASSWTGMNTEAFF
TRBJ1-5	TRBV6-2/TRBV6-3	CASSLQGVRNQPQHF
TRBJ2-3	TRBV4-1	CASSPGASGGADTQYF
TRBJ1-1	TRBV13	CASSRGTGGPNTEAFF
TRBJ1-6	TRBV7-2	CASSLTAILSSYNSPLHF
TRBJ2-7	TRBV21-1	CASSIRQSPYEQYF
TRBJ2-7	TRBV6-5	CASSNRGFITYEQYF
TRBJ1-6	TRBV6-1	CASSETTGDSPLHF
TRBJ2-5	TRBV6-1	CASSERHLGTQYF
TRBJ1-2	TRBV30	CAWSVLGIGDYGYTF
TRBJ1-5	TRBV15	CATSSAARGQGNQPQHF
TRBJ2-7	TRBV4-1	CASSQSYPGDEQYF
TRBJ2-7	TRBV7-9	CASSHRVVSYEQYF
TRBJ1-4	TRBV5-1	CASSLGATTNEKLFF
TRBJ2-2	TRBV5-1	CASSLASVAGGGRDGELFF
TRBJ1-5	TRBV2	CASSESGNSNQPQHF
TRBJ2-5	TRBV20-1	CSASLMGQGGMETQYF
TRBJ1-4	TRBV5-4	CASSLEQGTNEKLFF
TRBJ2-1	TRBV5-1	CASSELAGAQYEQFF
TRBJ2-5	TRBV27	CASRLLGTGKETQYF
TRBJ2-3	TRBV5-1	CASSLGGTASTDTQYF
TRBJ1-2	TRBV7-8	CASSPWDTGDGYTF
TRBJ2-1	TRBV10-2	CASSELGGTGGHEQFF
TRBJ1-5	TRBV30	CAWSSVEQGRNQPQHF
TRBJ1-2	TRBV6-5	CASSYEGGRGYTF
TRBJ2-7	TRBV19	CASSIGLAGGHNSYEQYF
TRBJ1-5	TRBV28	CASREGAGQPQHF
TRBJ2-4	TRBV24-1	CATSEAGVGIQYF
TRBJ1-1	TRBV6-5	CASGWRNTEAFF
TRBJ2-7	TRBV7-9	CASSRDSFYEQYF
TRBJ2-5	TRBV19	CASSIRRTGVVETQYF
TRBJ2-3	TRBV6-6	CASSLLVGTDTQYF
TRBJ1-5	TRBV12-3/TRBV12-4	CASRITGEQPQHF
TRBJ2-7	TRBV5-4	CASSEDNYEQYF
TRBJ2-1	TRBV1	CTSSQTSGRVNEQFF
TRBJ2-1	TRBV19	CASSISWQGARNEQFF
TRBJ2-7	TRBV6-5	CASSLDRGIYEQYF
TRBJ1-5	TRBV2	CASSDQGTSNQPQHF
TRBJ1-5	TRBV6-2/TRBV6-3	CASSYVSSNQPQHF
TRBJ2-7	TRBV6-1	CASSERAYEQYF
TRBJ2-7	TRBV6-5	CASSHQREQYF
TRBJ2-7	TRBV27	CASSSGTSGSYEQYF
TRBJ2-1	TRBV27	CASSLVQGFEQFF
TRBJ2-5	TRBV7-2	CASSLRGSLFYQETQYF
TRBJ2-3	TRBV15	CATSRGAGVVDTQYF